This entry features one T cell receptor (beta chain) sequence. Its antigen is unknown. Possible read error: a much larger clone is one base away. A library made for alpha chains picked up this beta chain off target, so its size means little. This sample was taken from a study of spatial heterogeneity in lung cancer. The CDR3 spans 14 residues. The V segment lost 11 bases and the J segment 4 bases; nucleotides outside the gene matches: 10. Study-level results: Quantities of ubiquitous and regional expanded TCRs paralleled ubiquitous and regional nonsynonymous mutations, respectively. Expanded intratumoral alpha and beta TCR counts tracked tumor mutation counts. Coverage was estimated at around 7% of tumor T cells for alpha chains and approximately 13% for beta chains.

Time point noted: sample taken at primary tumor resection. The sequenced material consisted of unsorted whole RNA from tumor, nontumor lung or frozen PBMC. TCRdb itself ran the 5' RACE reads through MiXCR, one entry per CDR3 protein. Among more than 5,500 distinct CDR3 sequences listed, 4.8% were seen once. The V and J genes are TRBV12-3 or TRBV12-4 and TRBJ2-3, with TRBD1 identical over 9 bases. The source material was lung tumor tissue, sampled at surgery. This sequence originates from a male donor with early-stage non-small cell lung cancer. The CDR3 reads CACTLQGAPDTQYF. The CDR3 coding sequence is TGTGCCTGCACCCTACAGGGGGCCCCAGATACGCAGTATTTT.